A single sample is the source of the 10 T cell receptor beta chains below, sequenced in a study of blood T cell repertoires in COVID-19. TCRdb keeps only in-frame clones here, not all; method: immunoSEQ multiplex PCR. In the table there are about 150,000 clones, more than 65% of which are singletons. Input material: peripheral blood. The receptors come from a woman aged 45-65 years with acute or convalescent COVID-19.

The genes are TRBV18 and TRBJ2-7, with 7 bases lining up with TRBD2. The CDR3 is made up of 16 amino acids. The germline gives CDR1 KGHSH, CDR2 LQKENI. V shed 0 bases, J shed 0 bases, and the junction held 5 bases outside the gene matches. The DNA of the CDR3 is TGTGCCAGCTCACCACCTACCAAGCGGGGCTCCTACGAGCAGTACTTC. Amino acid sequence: CASSPPTKRGSYEQYF.

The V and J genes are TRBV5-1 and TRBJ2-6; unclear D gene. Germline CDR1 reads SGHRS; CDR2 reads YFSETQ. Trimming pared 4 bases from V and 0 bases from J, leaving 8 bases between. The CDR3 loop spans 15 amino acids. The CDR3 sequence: CASSPRDSGANVLTF. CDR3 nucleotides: TGCGCCAGCAGCCCCCGCGACTCTGGGGCCAACGTCCTGACTTTC.

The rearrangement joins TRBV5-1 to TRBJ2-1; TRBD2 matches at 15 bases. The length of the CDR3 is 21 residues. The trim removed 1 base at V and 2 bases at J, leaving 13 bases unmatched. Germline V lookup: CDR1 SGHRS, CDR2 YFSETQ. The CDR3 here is CASSLRRGGLAGGPTYNEQFF. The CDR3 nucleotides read TGCGCCAGCAGCTTGCGAAGGGGTGGACTAGCGGGAGGGCCTACCTACAATGAGCAGTTCTTC. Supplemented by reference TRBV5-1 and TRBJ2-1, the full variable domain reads KAGVTQTPRYLIKTRGQQVTLSCSPISGHRSVSWYQQTPGQGLQFLFEYFSETQRNKGNFPGRFSGRQFSNSRSEMNVSTLELGDSALYLCASSLRRGGLAGGPTYNEQFFGPGTRLTVL.

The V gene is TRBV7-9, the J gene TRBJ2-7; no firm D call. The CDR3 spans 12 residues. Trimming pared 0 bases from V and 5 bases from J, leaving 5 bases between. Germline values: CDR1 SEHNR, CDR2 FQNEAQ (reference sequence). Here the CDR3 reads CASSLALDEQYF. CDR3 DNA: TGTGCCAGCAGCTTAGCCCTTGACGAGCAGTACTTC.

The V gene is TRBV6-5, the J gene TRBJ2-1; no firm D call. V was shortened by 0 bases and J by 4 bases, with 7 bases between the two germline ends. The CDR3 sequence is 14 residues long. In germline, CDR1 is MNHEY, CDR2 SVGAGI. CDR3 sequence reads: CASSYSRVYNEQFF. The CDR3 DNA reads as TGTGCCAGCAGTTACTCCCGTGTGTACAATGAGCAGTTCTTC.

The CDR3 spells CASSFRFNTEAFF. In DNA form, the CDR3 reads TGCGCCAGCAGCTTCCGTTTTAACACTGAAGCTTTCTTT. This chain joins TRBV5-1 and TRBJ1-1; no firm D call. Between the trimmed V and J ends, which lost 2 bases and 2 bases, there was a span of 7 bases. The germline V gene encodes CDR1 SGHRS and CDR2 YFSETQ. The CDR3 extends over 13 amino acids.

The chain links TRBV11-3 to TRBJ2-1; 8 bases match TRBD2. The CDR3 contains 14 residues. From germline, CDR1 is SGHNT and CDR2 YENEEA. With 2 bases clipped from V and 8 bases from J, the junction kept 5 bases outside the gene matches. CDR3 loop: CASSLPGGEDEQFF. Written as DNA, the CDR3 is TGTGCCAGCAGCTTACCGGGGGGGGAGGATGAGCAGTTCTTC.

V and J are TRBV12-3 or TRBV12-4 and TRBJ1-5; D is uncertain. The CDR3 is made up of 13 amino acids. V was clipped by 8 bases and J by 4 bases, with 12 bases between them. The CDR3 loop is CASVADSNQPQHF. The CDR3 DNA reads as TGTGCCAGCGTCGCGGACTCGAATCAGCCCCAGCATTTT.

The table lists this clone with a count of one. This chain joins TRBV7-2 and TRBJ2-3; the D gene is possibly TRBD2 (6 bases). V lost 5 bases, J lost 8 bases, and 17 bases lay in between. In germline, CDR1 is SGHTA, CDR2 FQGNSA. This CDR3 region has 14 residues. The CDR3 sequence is CASSPLGGFGTQYF. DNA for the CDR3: TGTGCCAGCAGCCCATTGGGAGGTTTTGGTACGCAGTATTTT.

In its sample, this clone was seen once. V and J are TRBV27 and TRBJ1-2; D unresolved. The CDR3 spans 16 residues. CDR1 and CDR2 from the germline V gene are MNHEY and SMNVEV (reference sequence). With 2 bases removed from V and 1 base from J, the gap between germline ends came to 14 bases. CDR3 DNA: TGTGCCAGCAGTTTAAGAGGGATCGGGATTAACTATGGCTACACCTTC. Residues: CASSLRGIGINYGYTF.